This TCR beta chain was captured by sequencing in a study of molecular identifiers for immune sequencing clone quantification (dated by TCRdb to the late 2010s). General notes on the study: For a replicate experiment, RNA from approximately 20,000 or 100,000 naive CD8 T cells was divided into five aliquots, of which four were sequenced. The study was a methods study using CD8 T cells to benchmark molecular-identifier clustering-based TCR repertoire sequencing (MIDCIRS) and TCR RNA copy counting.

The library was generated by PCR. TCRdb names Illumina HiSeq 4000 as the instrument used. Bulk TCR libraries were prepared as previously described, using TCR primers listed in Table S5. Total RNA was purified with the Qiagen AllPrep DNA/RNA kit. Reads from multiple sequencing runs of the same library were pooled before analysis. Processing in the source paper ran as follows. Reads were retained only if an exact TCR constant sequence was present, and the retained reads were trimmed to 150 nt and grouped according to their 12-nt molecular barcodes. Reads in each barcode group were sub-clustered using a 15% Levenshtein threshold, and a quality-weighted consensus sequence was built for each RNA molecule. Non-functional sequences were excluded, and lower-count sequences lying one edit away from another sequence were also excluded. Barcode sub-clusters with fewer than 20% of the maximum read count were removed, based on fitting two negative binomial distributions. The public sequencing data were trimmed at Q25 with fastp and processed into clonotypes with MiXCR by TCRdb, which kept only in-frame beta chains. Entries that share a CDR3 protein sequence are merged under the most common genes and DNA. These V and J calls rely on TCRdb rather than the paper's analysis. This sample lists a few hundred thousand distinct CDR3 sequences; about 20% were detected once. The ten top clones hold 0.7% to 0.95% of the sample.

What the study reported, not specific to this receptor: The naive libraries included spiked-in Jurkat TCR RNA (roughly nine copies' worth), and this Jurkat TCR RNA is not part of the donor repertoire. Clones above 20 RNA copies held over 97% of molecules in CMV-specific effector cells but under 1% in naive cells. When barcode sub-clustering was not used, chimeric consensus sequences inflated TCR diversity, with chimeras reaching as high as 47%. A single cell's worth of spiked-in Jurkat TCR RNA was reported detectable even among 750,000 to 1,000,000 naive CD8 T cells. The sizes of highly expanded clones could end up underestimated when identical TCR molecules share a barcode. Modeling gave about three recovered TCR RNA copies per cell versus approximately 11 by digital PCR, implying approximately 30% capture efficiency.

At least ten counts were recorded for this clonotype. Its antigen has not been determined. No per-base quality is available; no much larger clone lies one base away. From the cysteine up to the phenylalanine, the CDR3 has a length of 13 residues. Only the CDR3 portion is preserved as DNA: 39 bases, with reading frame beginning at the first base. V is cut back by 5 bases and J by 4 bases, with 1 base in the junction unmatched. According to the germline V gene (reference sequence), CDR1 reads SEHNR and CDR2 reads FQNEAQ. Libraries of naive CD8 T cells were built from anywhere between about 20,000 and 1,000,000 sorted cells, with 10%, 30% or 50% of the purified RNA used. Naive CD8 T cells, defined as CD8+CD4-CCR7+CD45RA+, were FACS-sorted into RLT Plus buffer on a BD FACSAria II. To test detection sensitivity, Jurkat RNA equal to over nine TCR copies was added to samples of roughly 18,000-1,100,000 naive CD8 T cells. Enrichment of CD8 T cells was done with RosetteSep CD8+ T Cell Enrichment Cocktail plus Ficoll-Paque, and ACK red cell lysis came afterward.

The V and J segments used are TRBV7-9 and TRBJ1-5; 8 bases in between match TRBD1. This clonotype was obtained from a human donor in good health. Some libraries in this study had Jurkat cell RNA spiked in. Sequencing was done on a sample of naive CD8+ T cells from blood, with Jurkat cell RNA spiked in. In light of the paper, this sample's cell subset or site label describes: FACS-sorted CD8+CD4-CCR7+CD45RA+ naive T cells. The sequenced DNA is TGTGCCAGCAGCACAGGGGGTAATCAGCCCCAGCATTTT. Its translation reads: CASSTGGNQPQHF.